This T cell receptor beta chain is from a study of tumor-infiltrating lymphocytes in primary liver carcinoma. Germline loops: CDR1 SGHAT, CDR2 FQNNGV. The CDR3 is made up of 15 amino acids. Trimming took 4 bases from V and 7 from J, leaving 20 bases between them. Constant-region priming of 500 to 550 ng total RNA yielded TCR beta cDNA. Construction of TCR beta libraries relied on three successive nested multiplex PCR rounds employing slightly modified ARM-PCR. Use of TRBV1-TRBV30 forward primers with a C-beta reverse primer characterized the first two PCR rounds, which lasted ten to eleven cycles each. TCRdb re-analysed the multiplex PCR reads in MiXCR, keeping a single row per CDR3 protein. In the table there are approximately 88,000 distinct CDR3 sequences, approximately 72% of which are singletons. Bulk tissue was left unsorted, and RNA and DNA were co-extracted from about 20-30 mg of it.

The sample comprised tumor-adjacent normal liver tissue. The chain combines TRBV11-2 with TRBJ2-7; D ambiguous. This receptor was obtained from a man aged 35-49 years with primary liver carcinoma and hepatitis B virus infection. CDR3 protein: CASSSSWVGSWEQYF. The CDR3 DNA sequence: TGTGCCAGCAGCTCGAGCTGGGTCGGTTCCTGGGAGCAGTACTTC.